The 3 T cell receptor beta chains below were found in one sample sequenced in a study of early T cells in non-severe SARS-CoV-2 infection. TCRdb processed the 5' RACE reads anew with MiXCR; each CDR3 protein has one entry. The table records about 37,000 distinct CDR3 sequences, roughly 7.9% of them present only once. Specimen: whole blood, collected at baseline. Receptors were obtained from an adult who was a healthcare worker with PCR-confirmed SARS-CoV-2 infection or an uninfected control (not recorded which).

In its sample, this clonotype was seen a few times. The chain is built from TRBV19 and TRBJ2-1; D possibly uses TRBD1 or TRBD2 (5 bases each). V lost 1 base, J lost 0 bases, and 16 bases lay in between. Germline V gives CDR1 LNHDA, CDR2 SQIVND (reference sequence). CDR3 length equals 18 residues. The DNA for the CDR3 is TGTGCCAGTAGTATAGTGGTCAGGGAGACAAGCTCCTACAATGAGCAGTTCTTC. This codes for CASSIVVRETSSYNEQFF.

The chain couples TRBV20-1 to TRBJ2-3, with TRBD2 matching 12 bases. V trimming: 6 bases; J trimming: 5 bases; junction bases outside the gene matches: 12. CDR3 size: 16 residues. CDR1 is DFQATT, CDR2 SNEGSKA, per germline (reference sequence). CDR3 amino acids: CSANRPSGGAGDTQYF. Here the CDR3 DNA reads TGCAGTGCCAACCGTCCTAGCGGGGGGGCCGGAGATACGCAGTATTTT.

The table lists this clonotype with many counts. The chain employs TRBV7-2 and TRBJ1-2; D gene uncertain. Germline V gene data show CDR1 as SGHTA and CDR2 as FQGNSA. The CDR3 covers 14 residues. Between the trimmed V and J ends, which lost 2 bases and 8 bases, there was a span of 15 bases. The CDR3 reads CASSLWAPRRGYTF. The DNA for the CDR3 is TGTGCCAGCAGCTTATGGGCCCCAAGGCGAGGCTACACCTTC.